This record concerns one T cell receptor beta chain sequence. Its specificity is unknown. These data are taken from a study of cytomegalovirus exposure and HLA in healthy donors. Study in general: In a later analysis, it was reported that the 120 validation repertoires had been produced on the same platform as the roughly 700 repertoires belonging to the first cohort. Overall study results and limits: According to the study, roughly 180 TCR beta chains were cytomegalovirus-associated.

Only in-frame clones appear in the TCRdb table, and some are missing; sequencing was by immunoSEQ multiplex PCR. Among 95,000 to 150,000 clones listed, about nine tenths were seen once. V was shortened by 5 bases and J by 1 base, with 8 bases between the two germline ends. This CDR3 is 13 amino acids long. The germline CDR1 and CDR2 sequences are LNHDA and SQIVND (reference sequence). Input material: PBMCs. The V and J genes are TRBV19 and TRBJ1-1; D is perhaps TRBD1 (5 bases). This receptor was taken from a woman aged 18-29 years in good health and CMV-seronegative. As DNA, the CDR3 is TGTGCCAGTAGTGTCACAGGGAACACTGAAGCTTTCTTT. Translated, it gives CASSVTGNTEAFF.